Following are 10 T cell receptor beta chains from one sample sequenced in a study of graft-versus-host responses after intestinal transplantation. The antigens these receptors bind are not known. Repertoires were generated with immunoSEQ multiplex PCR, while TCRdb's copy carries only in-frame clones and drops some. The repertoire includes over 100,000 clones, 85% to 95% of them detected once, and around 0.12% sits in the top ten. Sequencing used unstimulated CD4+ T cells sorted from spleen or lymph node cells, obtained before intestinal transplant. These receptors were collected from a human donor who received an intestinal transplant.

The V gene is TRBV6-1, the J gene TRBJ2-2; 7 positions agree with TRBD1. V shed 5 bases, J shed 5 bases, and the junction held 8 bases outside the gene matches. The germline V gene has CDR1 MNHNS and CDR2 SASEGT. The CDR3 spans 15 residues. CDR3 sequence reads: CASSKDRAGTGELFF. As DNA, the CDR3 is TGTGCCAGCAGTAAAGACAGGGCTGGAACCGGGGAGCTGTTTTTT.

This sequence joins TRBV28 and TRBJ1-5, with a possible D match to TRBD1 (6 bases). Trimming removed 7 bases at V and 3 bases at J, with 16 bases between. The CDR3 is 15 residues long. Germline CDR1 and CDR2: MDHEN and SYDVKM. The CDR3 nucleotides are TGTGCCAGCACTCCCCTGGACAGCGCCAATCAGCCCCAGCATTTT. This codes for CASTPLDSANQPQHF.

This clone showed up just once. The chain uses TRBV20-1 and TRBJ2-1; tentatively, D is TRBD2 (6 bases). V lost 5 bases, J lost 8 bases, and 10 bases lay in between. The CDR3 totals 11 residues. Germline V gives CDR1 DFQATT, CDR2 SNEGSKA (reference sequence). The CDR3 DNA follows: TGCAGTGCTCGCCGGGACTATGAGCAGTTCTTC. Encoded protein: CSARRDYEQFF.

The gene calls are TRBV29-1 and TRBJ2-1; 12 positions agree with TRBD2. Germline CDR1 and CDR2: SQVTM and ANQGSEA. CDR3 size: 13 residues. The V and J ends lost 4 bases and 9 bases, in that order; junction bases with no gene match: 4. The CDR3 nucleotides read TGCAGCGTTGGGACTAGCGGGATAGCTGAGCAGTTCTTC. Protein sequence: CSVGTSGIAEQFF.

CDR3 loop: CASSWGGGLKETQYF. CDR3 nucleotides: TGTGCCAGCTCCTGGGGTGGGGGGCTCAAAGAGACCCAGTACTTC. V and J are TRBV2 and TRBJ2-5, with D perhaps TRBD1 or TRBD2 (6 bases each). This CDR3 has 15 residues. Germline CDR1 and CDR2: SNHLY and FYNNEI. Between the trimmed V and J ends, which lost 8 bases and 3 bases, there was a span of 19 bases.

The V call is TRBV30, the J call TRBJ1-2, with 9 bases matching TRBD1. V was pared by 2 bases and J by 7 bases, with 5 bases of the junction left unmatched. The germline gives CDR1 GTSNPN, CDR2 SVGIG (reference sequence). This CDR3 contains 13 residues. Here the CDR3 reads CAWSTTGGGGYTF. The CDR3 DNA reads as TGTGCCTGGAGTACGACAGGGGGGGGTGGCTACACCTTC.

CDR3: CASSDAGTGNEKLFF. CDR3 bases: TGTGCCAGCAGTGACGCCGGGACAGGGAATGAAAAACTGTTTTTT. The chain uses TRBV25-1 and TRBJ1-4, with 9 bases identical to TRBD1. Per germline, CDR1 MGHDK and CDR2 SYGVNS. Trimming removed 3 bases from V and 5 bases from J; junction bases left unmatched: 4. The CDR3 contains 15 residues.

The DNA for the CDR3 is TGTGCCAGCAGTTCTAACAGGAGAAACATTCAGTACTTC. Protein: CASSSNRRNIQYF. This chain connects TRBV28 to TRBJ2-4; a weak D match, TRBD1 (5 bases). CDR1 is MDHEN, CDR2 SYDVKM, per germline. The CDR3 loop spans 13 amino acids. Trimming removed 4 bases from V and 6 bases from J, with 10 bases in between.

The gene calls are TRBV11-1 and TRBJ2-7; the D gene is possibly TRBD1 (5 bases). The CDR3 extends over 14 amino acids. V was cut by 1 base and J by 2 bases, with 9 bases left in between. CDR1 and CDR2 (germline): SGHAT, FQDESV (reference sequence). The CDR3 here is CASSLVSGPYEQYF. Written as DNA, the CDR3 is TGTGCCAGCAGCTTAGTATCAGGGCCCTACGAGCAGTACTTC.

This chain uses TRBV27 with TRBJ2-3; D remains ambiguous. V lost 6 bases, J lost 2 bases, and 9 bases lay in between. CDR3 size: 13 residues. Germline V gene lookup returns CDR1 MNHEY and CDR2 SMNVEV (reference sequence). CDR3 sequence: CASRRTYTDTQYF. In nucleotides, the CDR3 is TGTGCCAGCAGGAGGACCTACACAGATACGCAGTATTTT.